The 24 T cell receptor beta chains below come from one sample, sequenced in a study of T cell responses to AZD1222 COVID-19 vaccine. The protocol was immunoSEQ multiplex PCR, while the TCRdb copy is restricted to in-frame clones and leaves out a portion. The sample comprises 150,000 or so clones, around 90% of which are singletons, and about 1% rests with the top ten. The material was peripheral blood, obtained 28 days after the second AZD1222 dose. The receptors stem from an adult who received the AZD1222 COVID-19 vaccine.

The chain recombines TRBV6-5 with TRBJ1-1; 7 nucleotides align to TRBD1. In germline, CDR1 is MNHEY, CDR2 SVGAGI. The CDR3 runs 15 residues. V was pared by 6 bases and J by 3 bases, with 10 bases of the junction left unmatched. The CDR3 is CASSPRQGGDTEAFF. Written as DNA, the CDR3 is TGTGCCAGCAGCCCCCGACAGGGAGGGGACACTGAAGCTTTCTTT.

CDR3 nucleotide sequence: TGTGCCAGTAGTATACAGGGAATGGCCGGGGAGCTGTTTTTT. It is translated as CASSIQGMAGELFF. The chain uses TRBV19 and TRBJ2-2; possibly TRBD1 for D (5 bases). The V end lost 2 bases, the J end lost 6 bases, and 10 bases lay between the germline ends. There are 14 residues in the CDR3. Germline lookup yields CDR1 LNHDA and CDR2 SQIVND (reference sequence).

The rearrangement uses TRBV28 and TRBJ2-7; D assignment may be TRBD1 or TRBD2 (5 bases each). This CDR3 is 15 amino acids long. In germline, CDR1 is MDHEN, CDR2 SYDVKM. With 6 bases removed from V and 2 bases from J, the gap between germline ends came to 17 bases. CDR3 nucleotides: TGTGCCAGCAGAAGGGACGGCGGGCCTACCTACGAGCAGTACTTC. The encoded protein is CASRRDGGPTYEQYF.

In the case of this clone: In the same sample, other DNA sequences code for this CDR3. V and J are TRBV5-1 and TRBJ1-1, with D hard to call. From germline, CDR1 is SGHRS and CDR2 YFSETQ. Trimming left V 0 bases short and J 2 bases short, with 8 bases between. This CDR3 is built from 14 residues. CDR3 sequence: CASSLGSSNTEAFF. The CDR3 bases are TGCGCCAGCAGCTTGGGTTCCAGTAACACTGAAGCTTTCTTT.

This clone was seen only once. V usage is TRBV4-1 and J usage is TRBJ2-1; the match to TRBD2 covers 14 bases. This CDR3 spans 15 amino acids. V was clipped by 6 bases and J by 7 bases; unmatched bases: 5. Germline-derived CDR1 and CDR2 are MGHRA and YSYEKL. Here the CDR3 reads CASRIWTSGRNEQFF. The DNA of the CDR3 is TGCGCCAGCAGAATTTGGACTAGCGGGAGGAATGAGCAGTTCTTC.

This rearrangement joins TRBV27 to TRBJ1-2; the match to TRBD1 covers 8 bases. The CDR3 sequence is 14 residues long. V dropped 5 bases and J dropped 8; count of bases not matched to a gene: 10. Germline CDR1 is MNHEY and CDR2 is SMNVEV (reference sequence). CDR3 coding DNA: TGTGCCAGCAGTCGGGACAGGCTGGGGTCCGGCTACACCTTC. This sequence encodes CASSRDRLGSGYTF.

With regard to this clone: Germline is not matched at one junction end, which may reflect a read error. V usage is TRBV28 and J usage is TRBJ1-2; 7 bases align to TRBD1. The CDR3 extends over 11 amino acids. Germline-derived CDR1 and CDR2 are MDHEN and SYDVKM. The CDR3 protein is CASSRVGQNAF. The CDR3 DNA reads as TGTGCCAGCAGTAGAGTGGGACAGAACGCCTTC.

This clone was seen once. The rearrangement links TRBV5-1 to TRBJ1-6; D unresolved. CDR3 size: 15 residues. CDR1 and CDR2 (germline): SGHRS, YFSETQ. Trimming removed 4 bases at V and 6 bases at J, with 14 bases between. CDR3 residues: CASSTSDWGNSPLHF. The CDR3, as DNA: TGCGCCAGCAGCACCTCGGACTGGGGTAATTCACCCCTCCACTTT.

The V and J genes are TRBV29-1 and TRBJ1-1; 8 bases match TRBD1. The CDR3 runs to 13 residues. Germline V lookup: CDR1 SQVTM, CDR2 ANQGSEA. V shed 7 bases, J shed 0 bases, and the junction held 4 bases outside the gene matches. Here the CDR3 reads CSARTGLNTEAFF. In nucleotides, the CDR3 is TGCAGCGCTCGGACAGGGCTGAACACTGAAGCTTTCTTT.

V gene TRBV2 combines with J gene TRBJ2-7; D is perhaps TRBD2 (6 bases). V was shortened by 5 bases and J by 6 bases, with 14 bases between the two germline ends. Germline CDR1 is SNHLY and CDR2 is FYNNEI. The CDR3 spans 13 residues. The CDR3 sequence: CASSMRLGSEQYF. CDR3 DNA: TGTGCCAGCAGTATGAGACTAGGCAGCGAGCAGTACTTC.

V gene TRBV7-8 combines with J gene TRBJ1-5, with 11 bases lining up with TRBD1. The CDR3 totals 16 residues. Germline V CDR1 and CDR2: SGHVS, FQNEAQ. After removal of 5 bases from V and 6 bases from J, the junction contained 9 bases not matched to a gene. The CDR3 sequence: CASSLLGQGAGQPQHF. DNA for the CDR3: TGTGCCAGCAGCCTCCTCGGACAGGGGGCAGGTCAGCCCCAGCATTTT.

In its sample, this clone was seen once. DNA for the CDR3: TGTGCCGGGGGGCTAGCGGGAGGGGAGACCCAGTACTTC. Amino acid sequence: CAGGLAGGETQYF. The chain employs TRBV28 and TRBJ2-5, with TRBD2 identical over 12 bases. The CDR3 covers 13 residues. Germline V gives CDR1 MDHEN, CDR2 SYDVKM. The V segment lost 11 bases and the J segment 5 bases; nucleotides outside the gene matches: 6.

The V call is TRBV5-6, the J call TRBJ2-3; D gene ambiguous. The CDR3 loop spans 11 amino acids. V was trimmed by 2 bases and J by 2 bases, leaving 0 bases between them. Germline V CDR1 and CDR2: SGHDT, YYEEEE. CDR3 amino acids: CASSFTDTQYF. CDR3 nucleotides: TGTGCCAGCAGCTTCACAGATACGCAGTATTTT.

V and J are TRBV6-5 and TRBJ2-7; D is possibly TRBD2 (5 bases). The CDR3 runs to 15 residues. V lost 8 bases, J lost 0 bases, and 17 bases lay in between. Germline CDR1 MNHEY, CDR2 SVGAGI. The DNA for the CDR3 is TGTGCCAGCGGAACCCGGGTGGACTCCTCCTACGAGCAGTACTTC. Amino acid sequence: CASGTRVDSSYEQYF.

The J gene is TRBJ2-4, the V gene TRBV19, with 7 bases matching TRBD2. The CDR3 consists of 16 residues. The junction had 10 bases not matched to a gene; V was cut back by 6 bases and J by 2 bases. Germline V gives CDR1 LNHDA, CDR2 SQIVND (reference sequence). The CDR3 nucleotides read TGTGCCAGTAGCATTGGGGGGAGGGCCCCCAAAAACATTCAGTACTTC. As protein: CASSIGGRAPKNIQYF.

The genes are TRBV7-2 and TRBJ2-5; 11 bases align to TRBD2. Germline V CDR1 and CDR2: SGHTA, FQGNSA. This CDR3 is 16 amino acids long. Trimming cost V 6 bases and J 5 bases; bases outside gene matches: 11. CDR3 residues: CASSRASGRLSETQYF. The CDR3 nucleotides read TGTGCCAGCAGTCGTGCTAGCGGGAGGCTGTCGGAGACCCAGTACTTC.

This chain uses TRBV5-1 with TRBJ2-7; 11 bases are shared with TRBD2. Per the germline V gene, CDR1 is SGHRS and CDR2 is YFSETQ. V shed 3 bases and J 0 bases; nucleotides not matched to a gene: 5. The CDR3 runs to 16 residues. The CDR3 nucleotides are TGCGCCAGCAGCTGGGGACTAGCGGTAAGCTCCTACGAGCAGTACTTC. Protein product: CASSWGLAVSSYEQYF.

This chain links TRBV3-1 (or the pseudogene TRBV3-2) with TRBJ1-3; D possibly corresponds to TRBD1 (5 bases). Germline loops: CDR1 LGHDT, CDR2 YNNKEL (reference sequence). The CDR3 has 14 amino acids. Trimming removed 1 base from V and 2 bases from J, with 6 bases in between. The CDR3 loop is CASSQVQAGNTIYF. CDR3 in DNA: TGTGCCAGCAGCCAAGTACAGGCTGGAAACACCATATATTTT.

V and J are TRBV9 and TRBJ2-1; 8 bases are shared with TRBD2. The CDR3 covers 17 residues. Germline CDR1 and CDR2: SGDLS and YYNGEE. The J segment lost 0 bases and the V segment lost 3 bases, leaving 8 bases of the junction unmatched. CDR3 DNA sequence: TGTGCCAGCAGCGCCATAACGAGCGGGAGCTCCTACAATGAGCAGTTCTTC. This encodes CASSAITSGSSYNEQFF.

The rearrangement uses TRBV4-2 and TRBJ2-3, with TRBD2 matching 9 bases. Losses at the gene ends were 8 bases for V and 3 bases for J; bases not matched to a gene: 6. The CDR3 contains 14 residues. Per the germline V gene, CDR1 is LGHNA and CDR2 is YNFKEQ. CDR3 coding DNA: TGTGCCAGCGCGCTCAGCGGGAGGACAGATACGCAGTATTTT. It translates to CASALSGRTDTQYF.

The genes are TRBV4-2 and TRBJ2-7, with TRBD1 as a possible D gene (7 bases). The CDR3 length is 17 residues. Trimming shortened V by 8 bases and J by 9 bases, and 32 bases separated the two germline ends. CDR1 LGHNA and CDR2 YNFKEQ come from the germline V gene. The DNA for the CDR3 is TGTGCCAGCGCCAGCCGGAGAAGCCGCCAGGGGGGATATGGGCAGTACTTC. This gives the protein CASASRRSRQGGYGQYF.

CDR3 protein: CATSEGREAYGYTF. CDR3 bases: TGTGCCACCAGTGAAGGCAGGGAAGCCTATGGCTACACCTTC. This chain uses TRBV24-1 with TRBJ1-2, with a tentative D call TRBD1 (5 bases). This CDR3 has 14 amino acids. Germline loops: CDR1 KGHDR, CDR2 SFDVKD. Trimming stripped 4 bases from V and 4 bases from J, with 12 bases between.

The genes are TRBV28 and TRBJ2-7; the D gene could be TRBD1 or TRBD2 (5 bases each). V was pared by 7 bases and J by 4 bases, with 11 bases between. The CDR3 spans 12 residues. In germline, CDR1 is MDHEN, CDR2 SYDVKM. In nucleotides, the CDR3 is TGTGCCAGCAATGGATGGGGGTACGAGCAGTACTTC. Its protein is CASNGWGYEQYF. The full variable domain, rest sourced from reference TRBV28 and TRBJ2-7, is DVKVTQSSRYLVKRTGEKVFLECVQDMDHENMFWYRQDPGLGLRLIYFSYDVKMKEKGDIPEGYSVSREKKERFSLILESASTNQTSMYLCASNGWGYEQYFGPGTRLTVT.

J is TRBJ2-2 and V is TRBV5-1; 9 bases are a match to TRBD1. Germline trimming cut 4 bases from V and 4 bases from J; bases unmatched to any gene: 5. Germline V gives CDR1 SGHRS, CDR2 YFSETQ. The CDR3 runs 15 residues. The CDR3 nucleotides read TGCGCCAGCAGCCCGGACAGGGGAATCACCGGGGAGCTGTTTTTT. Encoded protein: CASSPDRGITGELFF.